Each of the 20 T cell receptor beta chains below was sequenced from the same sample in a study of T cells after yellow fever vaccination. One entry per CDR3 protein results from TCRdb running MiXCR on the 5' RACE reads. The sample has roughly 240,000 distinct CDR3 sequences, less than 7.5% seen once. Sample: CD4+ T cells sorted from PBMCs, taken on the day of the yellow fever booster vaccination. All receptors derive from a man aged 30 to 39 who received the YFV17D yellow fever vaccine.

This clonotype was seen a few times. V and J are TRBV14 and TRBJ1-1; TRBD1 might be the D (6 bases). The CDR3 spans 14 residues. The V gene's germline CDR1 is SGHDN and CDR2 FVKESK. V lost 1 base and J lost 9, with 15 bases in between. DNA of the CDR3: TGTGCCAGCAGCCAAGTTCTCCTGAGGGGGAAAGCTTTCTTT. It is translated as CASSQVLLRGKAFF.

This rearrangement joins TRBV15 to TRBJ2-1; D gene ambiguous. Germline V gene lookup returns CDR1 LNHNV and CDR2 YYDKDF (reference sequence). Trimming stripped 0 bases from V and 7 bases from J, with 7 bases between. CDR3 length equals 13 residues. CDR3 in DNA: TGTGCCACCAGCAGAGATCTGGGTAATGAGCAGTTCTTC. This gives the protein CATSRDLGNEQFF. The complete variable domain, with remaining parts taken from reference TRBV15 and TRBJ2-1, reads DAMVIQNPRYQVTQFGKPVTLSCSQTLNHNVMYWYQQKSSQAPKLLFHYYDKDFNNEADTPDNFQSRRPNTSFCFLDIRSPGLGDTAMYLCATSRDLGNEQFFGPGTRLTVL.

This clonotype turned up a few times. The J gene is TRBJ1-5, the V gene TRBV27, with TRBD1 matching 10 bases. The CDR3 consists of 15 residues. Germline V lookup: CDR1 MNHEY, CDR2 SMNVEV (reference sequence). J lost 6 bases, V lost 0 bases, and 2 bases had no gene match. The CDR3 reads CASSLSGTGVQPQHF. The CDR3 bases are TGTGCCAGCAGTTTATCCGGGACAGGGGTTCAGCCCCAGCATTTT.

There are a few counts of this clonotype. CDR3 sequence reads: CASSTGLTPQHF. In DNA form, the CDR3 reads TGTGCCAGCAGCACGGGATTGACGCCCCAGCATTTT. The genes are TRBV6-2 or TRBV6-3 and TRBJ1-5; D unresolved. Per the germline V gene, CDR1 is MNHEY and CDR2 is SVGEGT. The V end lost 6 bases, the J end lost 9 bases, and 12 bases lay between the germline ends. The CDR3 contains 12 residues.

This clonotype was recorded many times. The CDR3 reads CSVLGLAGPTDTQYF. The CDR3 bases are TGCAGCGTCCTCGGACTAGCGGGACCCACAGATACGCAGTATTTT. The gene calls are TRBV29-1 and TRBJ2-3; 12 nucleotides align to TRBD2. V trimming: 6 bases; J trimming: 2 bases; junction bases outside the gene matches: 6. Germline loops: CDR1 SQVTM, CDR2 ANQGSEA. The CDR3 length is 15 residues.

This clonotype was observed a few times. The J gene is TRBJ1-5, the V gene TRBV20-1; 7 bases agree with TRBD1. Trimming cost V 6 bases and J 1 base; bases outside gene matches: 9. The CDR3 runs 15 residues. CDR1 and CDR2 (germline): DFQATT, SNEGSKA (reference sequence). The CDR3 reads CSARNRGESNQPQHF. The CDR3 bases are TGCAGTGCGAGGAACAGGGGCGAGAGCAATCAGCCCCAGCATTTT.

This clonotype was observed a few times. In DNA, the CDR3 is TGTGCCAGCAGTTTGTCAACCTCGGGGCGGAACTATGGCTACACCTTC. Protein sequence: CASSLSTSGRNYGYTF. This chain connects TRBV12-3 or TRBV12-4 to TRBJ1-2; D possibly corresponds to TRBD1 (5 bases). The CDR3 contains 16 residues. The V and J ends lost 3 bases and 2 bases respectively, with 16 bases between them.

There are many counts of this clonotype. The V gene is TRBV7-2, the J gene TRBJ2-3, with D perhaps TRBD2 (5 bases). V lost 8 bases, J lost 1 base, and 10 bases lay in between. The length of the CDR3 is 13 residues. From germline, CDR1 is SGHTA and CDR2 FQGNSA. CDR3 residues: CASEKLGTDTQYF. DNA of the CDR3: TGTGCCAGCGAAAAACTAGGCACAGATACGCAGTATTTT.

This clonotype has more than one count but fewer than ten. The chain has TRBV5-1 and TRBJ1-1; possible D gene TRBD1, 6 bases. V dropped 2 bases and J dropped 1 base, with 18 bases sitting between them. The CDR3 has 17 residues. CDR1 and CDR2 from the germline V gene are SGHRS and YFSETQ. The CDR3 loop reads CASSLEDRGVRNTEAFF. CDR3 nucleotides: TGCGCCAGCAGCTTAGAGGACAGAGGTGTTAGGAACACTGAAGCTTTCTTT. Together with reference TRBV5-1 and TRBJ1-1, the CDR3 gives the full variable domain: KAGVTQTPRYLIKTRGQQVTLSCSPISGHRSVSWYQQTPGQGLQFLFEYFSETQRNKGNFPGRFSGRQFSNSRSEMNVSTLELGDSALYLCASSLEDRGVRNTEAFFGQGTRLTVV.

Notes on this clonotype: At one end, the junction sequence differs from germline, possibly due to a read error. V usage is TRBV5-1 and J usage is TRBJ2-6; D is ambiguous. Germline assignment: CDR1 SGHRS and CDR2 YFSETQ. The CDR3 contains 16 residues. The CDR3 DNA is TGCGTCAGCAGCTTACTGCCAATCTCTGGGGCCAACGTCCTGACTTTC. It yields the protein CVSSLLPISGANVLTF.

This clonotype has ten or more counts. The chain links TRBV5-1 to TRBJ2-2; TRBD2 matches 7 bases. The CDR3 sequence is 16 residues long. In germline, CDR1 is SGHRS, CDR2 YFSETQ. With V trimmed by 4 bases and J by 1 base, 7 bases remained unmatched. The CDR3 DNA reads TGCGCCAGCAGCCCAACTAGCGCGGGGAACACCGGGGAGCTGTTTTTT. Amino acids: CASSPTSAGNTGELFF. Based on the CDR3 plus reference TRBV5-1 and TRBJ2-2, the full variable domain is KAGVTQTPRYLIKTRGQQVTLSCSPISGHRSVSWYQQTPGQGLQFLFEYFSETQRNKGNFPGRFSGRQFSNSRSEMNVSTLELGDSALYLCASSPTSAGNTGELFFGEGSRLTVL.

This clonotype was detected many times. This chain uses TRBV29-1 with TRBJ2-3, with 9 bases fitting TRBD2. The CDR3 is made up of 14 amino acids. Germline V CDR1 and CDR2: SQVTM, ANQGSEA. The V and J ends lost 4 bases and 0 bases, in that order; junction bases with no gene match: 2. CDR3 bases: TGCAGCGTTGCCGGGACTAGCAGCACAGATACGCAGTATTTT. Residues: CSVAGTSSTDTQYF.

The rearrangement links TRBV11-1 to TRBJ2-3, with 7 bases identical to TRBD2. The trim removed 5 bases at V and 4 bases at J, leaving 6 bases unmatched. The CDR3 covers 14 residues. The V gene's germline CDR1 is SGHAT and CDR2 FQDESV (reference sequence). DNA for the CDR3: TGTGCCAGCAGCGCCCGGGGAGGGGCAGATACGCAGTATTTT. This encodes CASSARGGADTQYF.

This clonotype was detected ten times or more. The chain employs TRBV20-1 and TRBJ2-5; 10 bases align to TRBD2. With V trimmed by 1 base and J by 9 bases, 14 bases remained unmatched. Per the germline V gene, CDR1 is DFQATT and CDR2 is SNEGSKA (reference sequence). The CDR3 is 16 residues long. DNA for the CDR3: TGCAGTGCTAGAGGAGTAGCGGGAGGACCTGGGCGGTCCCAGTACTTC. Translated, it gives CSARGVAGGPGRSQYF.

This clonotype was detected many times. This sequence joins TRBV15 and TRBJ2-4; the D is unclear. Per the germline V gene, CDR1 is LNHNV and CDR2 is YYDKDF (reference sequence). Trimming left V 1 base short and J 6 bases short, with 10 bases between. The CDR3 extends over 14 amino acids. CDR3 in amino acids: CATSRVDGRNIQYF. In DNA, the CDR3 is TGTGCCACCAGCAGAGTTGACGGAAGAAACATTCAGTACTTC.

This clonotype appeared a few times. The genes are TRBV20-1 and TRBJ2-1; tentative D call: TRBD2 (6 bases). The germline gives CDR1 DFQATT, CDR2 SNEGSKA (reference sequence). The V end lost 4 bases, the J end lost 2 bases, and 12 bases lay between the germline ends. The CDR3 has 14 amino acids. The CDR3 protein is CSATEPGAYNEQFF. The CDR3 DNA reads as TGCAGTGCTACCGAACCGGGAGCCTACAATGAGCAGTTCTTC.

This sequence joins TRBV25-1 and TRBJ2-7, with 8 bases identical to TRBD1. Trimming cost V 2 bases and J 12 bases; bases outside gene matches: 6. Germline V CDR1 and CDR2: MGHDK, SYGVNS. This CDR3 comprises 12 residues. Written as DNA, the CDR3 is TGTGCCAGCAGTGAAACCTCCAGGGGGCCGTACTTC. Amino acids: CASSETSRGPYF.

This clonotype has a handful of counts. V and J are TRBV4-3 and TRBJ2-5, with D hard to call. With 0 bases removed from V and 5 bases from J, the gap between germline ends came to 13 bases. The V gene's germline CDR1 is LGHNA and CDR2 YSLEER. The CDR3 covers 15 residues. CDR3: CASSQDAYGYETQYF. In DNA form, the CDR3 reads TGCGCCAGCAGCCAAGACGCGTACGGATACGAGACCCAGTACTTC.

The chain uses TRBV6-2 or TRBV6-3 and TRBJ1-5, with D tentatively TRBD1 (5 bases). Germline lookup yields CDR1 MNHEY and CDR2 SVGEGT. Trimming removed 7 bases at V and 0 bases at J, with 16 bases between. The CDR3 has 16 residues. CDR3: CASTLRRGYSNQPQHF. In DNA form, the CDR3 reads TGTGCCAGCACCCTACGGAGGGGATATAGCAATCAGCCCCAGCATTTT.

This clonotype came up many times. For the CDR3, the DNA is TGTGCCAGCAGCCCAACCTTGGGGACAAGAAATCAGCCCCAGCATTTT. As protein: CASSPTLGTRNQPQHF. The V and J genes are TRBV7-2 and TRBJ1-5; weak D call: TRBD1 (6 bases). The CDR3 extends over 16 amino acids. The V and J ends lost 5 bases and 4 bases respectively, with 18 bases between them. Germline V CDR1 and CDR2: SGHTA, FQGNSA.